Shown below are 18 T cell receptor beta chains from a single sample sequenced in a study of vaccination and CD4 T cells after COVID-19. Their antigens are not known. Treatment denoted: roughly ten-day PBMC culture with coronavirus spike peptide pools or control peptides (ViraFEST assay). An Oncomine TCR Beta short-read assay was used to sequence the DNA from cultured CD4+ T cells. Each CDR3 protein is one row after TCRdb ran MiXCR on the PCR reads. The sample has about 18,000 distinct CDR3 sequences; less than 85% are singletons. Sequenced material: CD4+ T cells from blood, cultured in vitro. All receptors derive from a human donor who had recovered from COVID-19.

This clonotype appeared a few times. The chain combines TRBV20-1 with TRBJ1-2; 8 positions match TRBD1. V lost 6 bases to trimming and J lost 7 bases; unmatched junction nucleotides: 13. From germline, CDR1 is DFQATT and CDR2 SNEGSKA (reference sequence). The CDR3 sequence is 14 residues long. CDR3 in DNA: TGCAGTGCGCCACGCGACAGGGGTGTTTTTGGCTACACCTTC. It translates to CSAPRDRGVFGYTF.

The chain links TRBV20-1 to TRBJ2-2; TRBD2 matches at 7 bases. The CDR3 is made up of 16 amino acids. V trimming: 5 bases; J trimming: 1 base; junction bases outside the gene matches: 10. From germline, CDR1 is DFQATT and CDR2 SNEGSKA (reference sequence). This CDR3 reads CSAPPGGRGNTGELFF. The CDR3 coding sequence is TGCAGTGCTCCACCCGGCGGGAGAGGGAACACCGGGGAGCTGTTTTTT.

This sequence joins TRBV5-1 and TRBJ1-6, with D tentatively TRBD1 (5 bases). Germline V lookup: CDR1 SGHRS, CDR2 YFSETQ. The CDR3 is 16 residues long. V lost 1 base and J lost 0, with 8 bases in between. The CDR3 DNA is TGCGCCAGCAGCTTGCGGGGGGGCTCCTATAATTCACCCCTCCACTTT. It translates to CASSLRGGSYNSPLHF.

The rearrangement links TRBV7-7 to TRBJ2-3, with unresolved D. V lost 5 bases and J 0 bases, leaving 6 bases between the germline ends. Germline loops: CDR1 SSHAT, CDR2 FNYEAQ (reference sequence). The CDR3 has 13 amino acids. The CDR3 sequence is CASSLGSTDTQYF. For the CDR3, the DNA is TGTGCCAGCAGCCTTGGGAGCACAGATACGCAGTATTTT. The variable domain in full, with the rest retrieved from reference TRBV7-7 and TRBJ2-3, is GAGVSQSPRYKVTKRGQDVTLRCDPISSHATLYWYQQALGQGPEFLTYFNYEAQPDKSGLPSDRFSAERPEGSISTLTIQRTEQRDSAMYRCASSLGSTDTQYFGPGTRLTVL.

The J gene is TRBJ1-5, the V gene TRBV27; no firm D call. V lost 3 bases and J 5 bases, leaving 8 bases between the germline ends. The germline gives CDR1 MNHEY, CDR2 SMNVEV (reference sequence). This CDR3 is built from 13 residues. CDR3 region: CASSFVRDQPQHF. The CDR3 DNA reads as TGTGCCAGCAGTTTTGTACGGGATCAGCCCCAGCATTTT.

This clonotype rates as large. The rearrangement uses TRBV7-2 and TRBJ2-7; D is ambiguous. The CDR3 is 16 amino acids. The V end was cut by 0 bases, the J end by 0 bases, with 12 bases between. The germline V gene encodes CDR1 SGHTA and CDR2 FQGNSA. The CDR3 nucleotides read TGTGCCAGCAGCTTAGCGGGTGGACCGAGCTCCTACGAGCAGTACTTC. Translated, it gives CASSLAGGPSSYEQYF.

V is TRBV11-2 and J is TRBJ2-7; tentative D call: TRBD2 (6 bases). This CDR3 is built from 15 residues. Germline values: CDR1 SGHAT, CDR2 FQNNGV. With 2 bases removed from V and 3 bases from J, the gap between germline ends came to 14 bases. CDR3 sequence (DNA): TGTGCCAGCAGCTTAAGGGCCGGGGGATTCTACGAGCAGTACTTC. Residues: CASSLRAGGFYEQYF. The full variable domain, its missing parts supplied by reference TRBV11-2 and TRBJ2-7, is EAGVAQSPRYKIIEKRQSVAFWCNPISGHATLYWYQQILGQGPKLLIQFQNNGVVDDSQLPKDRFSAERLKGVDSTLKIQPAKLEDSAVYLCASSLRAGGFYEQYFGPGTRLTVT.

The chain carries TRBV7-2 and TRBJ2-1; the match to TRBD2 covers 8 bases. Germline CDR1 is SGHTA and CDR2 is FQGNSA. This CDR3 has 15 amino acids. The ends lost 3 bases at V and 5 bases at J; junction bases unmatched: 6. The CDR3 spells CASSFIGTSNNEQFF. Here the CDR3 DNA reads TGTGCCAGCAGCTTCATTGGGACTAGTAACAATGAGCAGTTCTTC.

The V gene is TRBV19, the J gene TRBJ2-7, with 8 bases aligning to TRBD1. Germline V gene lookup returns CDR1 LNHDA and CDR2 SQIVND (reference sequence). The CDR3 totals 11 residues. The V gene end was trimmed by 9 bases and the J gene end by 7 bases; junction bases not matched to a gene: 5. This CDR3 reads CASHDRGEQYF. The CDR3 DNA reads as TGTGCCAGCCACGACAGGGGTGAGCAGTACTTC. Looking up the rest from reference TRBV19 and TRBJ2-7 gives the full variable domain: DGGITQSPKYLFRKEGQNVTLSCEQNLNHDAMYWYRQDPGQGLRLIYYSQIVNDFQKGDIAEGYSVSREKKESFPLTVTSAQKNPTAFYLCASHDRGEQYFGPGTRLTVT.

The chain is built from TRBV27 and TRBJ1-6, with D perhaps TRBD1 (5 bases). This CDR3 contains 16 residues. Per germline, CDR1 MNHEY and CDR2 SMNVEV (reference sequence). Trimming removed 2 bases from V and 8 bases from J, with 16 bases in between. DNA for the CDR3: TGTGCCAGCAGTTTAGGTGGCAGGGTGTCGTATTCACCCCTCCACTTT. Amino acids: CASSLGGRVSYSPLHF.

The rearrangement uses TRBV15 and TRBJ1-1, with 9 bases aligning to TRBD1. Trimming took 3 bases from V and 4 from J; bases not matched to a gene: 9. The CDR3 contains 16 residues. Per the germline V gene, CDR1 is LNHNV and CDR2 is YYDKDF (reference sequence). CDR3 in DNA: TGTGCCACCAGCAGTCCGGGACAGGGTCTCGGCACTGAAGCTTTCTTT. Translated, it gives CATSSPGQGLGTEAFF.

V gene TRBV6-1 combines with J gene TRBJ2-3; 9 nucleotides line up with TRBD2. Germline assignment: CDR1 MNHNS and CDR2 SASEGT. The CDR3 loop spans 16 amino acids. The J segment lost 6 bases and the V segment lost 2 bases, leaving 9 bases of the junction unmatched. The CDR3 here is CASSEIAGGPGDTQYF. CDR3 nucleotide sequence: TGTGCCAGCAGTGAAATTGCGGGAGGGCCAGGGGATACGCAGTATTTT.

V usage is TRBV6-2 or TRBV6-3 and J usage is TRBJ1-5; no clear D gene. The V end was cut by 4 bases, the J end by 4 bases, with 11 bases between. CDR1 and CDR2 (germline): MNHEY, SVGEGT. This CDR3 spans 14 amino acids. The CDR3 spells CASSFYSGNQPQHF. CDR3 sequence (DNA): TGTGCCAGCAGTTTTTATTCGGGGAATCAGCCCCAGCATTTT.

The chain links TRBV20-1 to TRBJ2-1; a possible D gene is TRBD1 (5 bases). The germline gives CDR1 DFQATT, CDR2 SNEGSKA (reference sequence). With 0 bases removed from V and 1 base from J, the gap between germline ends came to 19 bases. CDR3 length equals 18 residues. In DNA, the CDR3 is TGCAGTGCTAGAGATTACCTCCCGGCGACAGCTTCCTACAATGAGCAGTTCTTC. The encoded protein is CSARDYLPATASYNEQFF.

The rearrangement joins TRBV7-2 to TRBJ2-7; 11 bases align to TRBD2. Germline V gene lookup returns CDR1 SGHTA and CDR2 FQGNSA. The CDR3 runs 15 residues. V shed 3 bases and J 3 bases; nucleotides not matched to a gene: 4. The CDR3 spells CASSFLAGGGYEQYF. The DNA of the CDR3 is TGTGCCAGCAGCTTCCTAGCGGGAGGAGGCTACGAGCAGTACTTC.

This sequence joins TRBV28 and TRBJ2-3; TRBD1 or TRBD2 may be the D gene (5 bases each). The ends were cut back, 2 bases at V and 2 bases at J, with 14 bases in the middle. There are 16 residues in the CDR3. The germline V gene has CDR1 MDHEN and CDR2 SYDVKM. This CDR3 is CASSLGGVTLTDTQYF. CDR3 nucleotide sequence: TGTGCCAGCAGTTTAGGGGGAGTAACCCTCACAGATACGCAGTATTTT.

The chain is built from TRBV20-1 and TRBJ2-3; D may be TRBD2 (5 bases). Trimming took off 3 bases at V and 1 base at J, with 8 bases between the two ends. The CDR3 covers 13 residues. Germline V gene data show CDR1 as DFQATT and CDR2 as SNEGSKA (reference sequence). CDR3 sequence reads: CSASLRGTDTQYF. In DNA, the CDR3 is TGCAGTGCTAGTCTGCGGGGCACAGATACGCAGTATTTT.

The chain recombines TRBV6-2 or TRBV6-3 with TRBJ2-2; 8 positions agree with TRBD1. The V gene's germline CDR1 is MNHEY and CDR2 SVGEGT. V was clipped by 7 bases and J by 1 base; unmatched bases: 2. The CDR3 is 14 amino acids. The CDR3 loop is CASNGQGNTGELFF. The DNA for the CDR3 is TGTGCCAGCAACGGACAGGGGAACACCGGGGAGCTGTTTTTT.